The 10 T cell receptor beta chains given below trace back to one sample, sequenced in a study of blood T cells in healthy people across ages. Sample-barcoded 5' priming and a J-beta primer mix drove a second PCR of roughly 6 to 12 cycles. A single record per CDR3 protein comes from TCRdb applying MiXCR to the 5' RACE reads. The table has around 1,500,000 distinct CDR3 sequences, 42% seen once. The sample consisted of blood. These receptors all stem from a woman between 18 and 29 years old in good health.

V gene TRBV10-2 combines with J gene TRBJ2-3, with 8 nucleotides matching TRBD2. The ends lost 5 bases at V and 6 bases at J; junction bases unmatched: 7. The CDR3 extends over 14 amino acids. In germline, CDR1 is WSHSY, CDR2 SAAADI. The CDR3 sequence is CASSMSGRRDTQYF. The CDR3 DNA follows: TGCGCCAGCAGTATGAGCGGGAGACGGGATACGCAGTATTTT.

In its sample, this clonotype was seen a few times. This chain joins TRBV5-1 and TRBJ2-3, with 11 bases aligning to TRBD2. CDR1 SGHRS and CDR2 YFSETQ come from the germline V gene. CDR3 size: 14 residues. The V and J ends lost 5 bases and 2 bases, in that order; junction bases with no gene match: 1. The CDR3 region has the DNA TGCGCCAGCAGGACTAGCGGGGCCACAGATACGCAGTATTTT. Translation gives CASRTSGATDTQYF.

The chain employs TRBV20-1 and TRBJ2-7; 12 bases fit TRBD2. Germline-derived CDR1 and CDR2 are DFQATT and SNEGSKA (reference sequence). V gave up 3 bases and J gave up 3 bases; unmatched junction bases: 15. This CDR3 comprises 18 residues. The CDR3 spells CSARVLVLAGGGGYEQYF. In DNA, the CDR3 is TGCAGTGCTAGGGTTTTAGTACTAGCGGGGGGAGGAGGCTACGAGCAGTACTTC.

The V and J genes are TRBV7-2 and TRBJ2-7; D is perhaps TRBD2 (6 bases). CDR3 size: 16 residues. CDR1 is SGHTA and CDR2 is FQGNSA in the germline V gene. Trimming removed 5 bases at V and 4 bases at J, with 21 bases between. CDR3 region: CASSPRSGTGSYEQYF. The CDR3, as DNA: TGTGCCAGCAGCCCGCGATCCGGGACTGGCTCTTACGAGCAGTACTTC.

V is TRBV27 and J is TRBJ2-7, with a tentative D call TRBD2 (5 bases). This CDR3 spans 14 amino acids. From germline, CDR1 is MNHEY and CDR2 SMNVEV (reference sequence). Trimming left V 3 bases short and J 3 bases short, with 12 bases between. The CDR3 reads CASSFEAGNYEQYF. The CDR3, as DNA: TGTGCCAGCAGTTTTGAGGCGGGTAACTACGAGCAGTACTTC.

The rearrangement links TRBV5-1 to TRBJ2-1, with 7 bases matching TRBD1. TRBJ2-7 matches the DNA end more closely, so the J call is doubtful. The CDR3 has 15 residues. Germline values: CDR1 SGHRS, CDR2 YFSETQ. The CDR3 bases are TGCGCCAGCAGCCAAACAGGGACAGCCTACAATGAGCAGTACTTC. Protein product: CASSQTGTAYNEQYF.

This chain joins TRBV6-2 or TRBV6-3 and TRBJ2-3; 9 positions match TRBD2. The germline V gene encodes CDR1 MNHEY and CDR2 SVGEGT. The CDR3 consists of 16 residues. V gave up 0 bases and J gave up 3 bases; unmatched junction bases: 4. The CDR3 coding sequence is TGTGCCAGCAGTTACTCGACTACTAGCGGGACAGATACGCAGTATTTT. The encoded protein is CASSYSTTSGTDTQYF.

The chain employs TRBV2 and TRBJ2-4; 7 nucleotides line up with TRBD2. The CDR3 length is 17 residues. J lost 4 bases, V lost 3 bases, and 12 bases had no gene match. The germline V gene has CDR1 SNHLY and CDR2 FYNNEI. This chain's CDR3 is CASSDVRGVAIKNIQYF. The CDR3 DNA reads as TGTGCCAGCAGTGACGTTCGGGGGGTGGCGATTAAAAACATTCAGTACTTC. The full variable domain, rest sourced from reference TRBV2 and TRBJ2-4, is EPEVTQTPSHQVTQMGQEVILRCVPISNHLYFYWYRQILGQKVEFLVSFYNNEISEKSEIFDDQFSVERPDGSNFTLKIRSTKLEDSAMYFCASSDVRGVAIKNIQYFGAGTRLSVL.

This clonotype was observed at least ten times. V gene TRBV29-1 combines with J gene TRBJ2-2, with D possibly being TRBD1 or TRBD2 (5 bases each). V shed 4 bases and J shed 5 bases, with 8 bases lying between them. Germline values: CDR1 SQVTM, CDR2 ANQGSEA. The CDR3 runs 12 residues. The CDR3 nucleotides read TGCAGCGTTGTGGGGGAAACCGGGGAGCTGTTTTTT. Its protein is CSVVGETGELFF.

The chain carries TRBV6-5 and TRBJ2-7; D remains unclear. Deletions cut 6 bases from V and 2 bases from J, with 14 bases between. This CDR3 spans 14 amino acids. Germline CDR1 MNHEY, CDR2 SVGAGI. The CDR3 nucleotides are TGTGCCAGCAGCCCGGGCGGCGCGACCTACGAGCAGTACTTC. This sequence encodes CASSPGGATYEQYF.